These 9 T cell receptor beta chains came from one sample sequenced in a study of blood T cell repertoires in COVID-19. Measured with immunoSEQ multiplex PCR; TCRdb has only the in-frame clones, and not every one. The table has about 230,000 clones, 70% to 90% seen once. What was sequenced was peripheral blood. All receptors come from a man aged 50 to 60 with COVID-19, enrolled during active disease.

The V and J genes are TRBV6-5 and TRBJ1-4, with D possibly TRBD1 on 6 matching bases. CDR3 size: 13 residues. Trimming cost V 9 bases and J 4 bases, with 12 bases left between them. Germline CDR1 is MNHEY and CDR2 is SVGAGI. CDR3: CASQQGYNEKLFF. In DNA, the CDR3 is TGTGCCAGTCAACAGGGATATAATGAAAAACTGTTTTTT.

This clone was seen more than once but under ten times. V is TRBV6-6 and J is TRBJ2-7; 9 nucleotides match TRBD1. The germline gives CDR1 MNHNY, CDR2 SVGAGI (reference sequence). V was clipped by 6 bases and J by 2 bases; unmatched bases: 11. The CDR3 sequence is 16 residues long. The CDR3 is CASSPGWTGDPYEQYF. CDR3 nucleotide sequence: TGTGCCAGCAGCCCAGGCTGGACAGGGGACCCCTACGAGCAGTACTTC.

The chain employs TRBV9 and TRBJ1-2, with D possibly TRBD1 on 5 matching bases. This CDR3 is built from 13 residues. V lost 2 bases, J lost 8 bases, and 13 bases lay in between. CDR1 is SGDLS and CDR2 is YYNGEE in the germline V gene. The CDR3 bases are TGTGCCAGCAGCGTTTCGGCCGGGGGAGGCTACACCTTC. Translating gives CASSVSAGGGYTF.

The rearrangement joins TRBV27 to TRBJ2-7; 8 bases align to TRBD2. V shed 3 bases, J shed 5 bases, and the junction held 6 bases outside the gene matches. The CDR3 is 14 residues long. Per the germline V gene, CDR1 is MNHEY and CDR2 is SMNVEV (reference sequence). CDR3 DNA sequence: TGTGCCAGCAGTTTTCGGGACGGGGGGGACGAGCAGTACTTC. Its translation is CASSFRDGGDEQYF.

This sequence joins TRBV13 and TRBJ1-4; 8 bases are shared with TRBD1. CDR3 length: 12 residues. Germline loops: CDR1 PRHDT, CDR2 FYEKMQ (reference sequence). The ends lost 5 bases at V and 8 bases at J; junction bases unmatched: 1. The CDR3 DNA is TGTGCCAGCAGCCCAGGGGGCGAAAAACTGTTTTTT. Its protein is CASSPGGEKLFF.

This clone appeared a few times. The gene calls are TRBV4-1 and TRBJ1-5, with 9 bases fitting TRBD1. From germline, CDR1 is MGHRA and CDR2 YSYEKL. CDR3 length: 16 residues. Trimming took 1 base from V and 6 from J; bases not matched to a gene: 7. The CDR3 nucleotides read TGCGCCAGCAGCCAAGTCTTGAAGGACAGGGGTCAGCCCCAGCATTTT. It specifies CASSQVLKDRGQPQHF.

The chain has TRBV25-1 and TRBJ2-5; 8 bases line up with TRBD1. CDR3 length: 14 residues. V lost 3 bases, J lost 6 bases, and 6 bases stayed unmatched. CDR1 and CDR2 from the germline V gene are MGHDK and SYGVNS. In nucleotides, the CDR3 is TGTGCCAGCAGTGATTCGACAGGGGTGAAGACCCAGTACTTC. Its translation is CASSDSTGVKTQYF.

The rearrangement links TRBV30 to TRBJ1-4; D ambiguous. With 0 bases removed from V and 4 bases from J, the gap between germline ends came to 6 bases. CDR1 is GTSNPN and CDR2 is SVGIG in the germline V gene (reference sequence). The CDR3 contains 13 residues. In DNA, the CDR3 is TGTGCCTGGAGTGTACAGAATAATGAAAAACTGTTTTTT. Translation gives CAWSVQNNEKLFF.

This sequence joins TRBV7-2 and TRBJ1-2; a possible D gene is TRBD1 (5 bases). The CDR3 consists of 13 residues. V was cut by 7 bases and J by 6 bases, with 15 bases left in between. Germline lookup yields CDR1 SGHTA and CDR2 FQGNSA. Here the CDR3 DNA reads TGTGCCAGCAAGACATATCGGGGGGATGGCTACACCTTC. Its translation is CASKTYRGDGYTF.